The 5 T cell receptor beta chains in this list originate from one sample, sequenced in a study of blood T cell repertoires in COVID-19. TCRdb keeps only in-frame clones here, not all; method: immunoSEQ multiplex PCR. Of about 180,000 clones in the sample, 80% to 90% are singletons; the top ten hold less than 2%. Sequencing used peripheral blood. Receptor source: a man younger than 35 who had recovered from COVID-19.

This chain joins TRBV5-1 and TRBJ2-7; 11 bases are a match to TRBD2. This CDR3 contains 17 residues. Germline assignment: CDR1 SGHRS and CDR2 YFSETQ. V was pared by 7 bases and J by 1 base, with 13 bases of the junction left unmatched. The CDR3 DNA is TGCGCCAGCTCCCAAACTAGCGGGAGTGTTAAGTCCTACGAGCAGTACTTC. Translated, it gives CASSQTSGSVKSYEQYF.

CDR3 in DNA: TGTGCCAGCAGCCCCCAGGGGATCAATCAGCCCCAGCATTTT. Its protein product is CASSPQGINQPQHF. The chain couples TRBV7-2 to TRBJ1-5; perhaps TRBD1 as D (6 bases). V was pared by 5 bases and J by 3 bases, with 11 bases between. The CDR3 runs to 14 residues. The V gene's germline CDR1 is SGHTA and CDR2 FQGNSA.

This rearrangement joins TRBV6-5 to TRBJ2-1, with 12 bases identical to TRBD2. The V and J ends lost 6 bases and 7 bases, in that order; junction bases with no gene match: 4. Germline CDR1 MNHEY, CDR2 SVGAGI. This CDR3 region has 14 residues. The CDR3 here is CASRSSGRGNEQFF. Here the CDR3 DNA reads TGTGCCAGCAGATCTAGCGGGAGGGGGAATGAGCAGTTCTTC.

V is TRBV2 and J is TRBJ1-5; TRBD1 matches 8 bases. Germline V gene lookup returns CDR1 SNHLY and CDR2 FYNNEI. The J segment lost 7 bases and the V segment lost 6 bases, leaving 8 bases of the junction unmatched. CDR3 length equals 14 residues. CDR3 DNA: TGTGCCAGCAGCCCCCGGGCAGGGGGCCAGCCCCAGCATTTT. Protein product: CASSPRAGGQPQHF.

This chain joins TRBV20-1 and TRBJ2-1, with D uncertain. CDR1 and CDR2 (germline): DFQATT, SNEGSKA (reference sequence). The germline V and J ends were trimmed by 3 bases and 7 bases, with 4 bases remaining between them. This CDR3 has 10 amino acids. The CDR3 sequence is CSASVNEQFF. The CDR3 region has the DNA TGCAGTGCTAGCGTAAATGAGCAGTTCTTC.